The 27 T cell receptor beta chains listed next were all sequenced from one sample in a study of blood T cell repertoires in COVID-19. Sequenced by immunoSEQ multiplex PCR; TCRdb stores in-frame clones only, minus some. The sample holds approximately 220,000 clones, roughly nine tenths seen once. Material for sequencing was peripheral blood. The receptors originated from a woman aged 45-59 years with acute or convalescent COVID-19.

V and J are TRBV10-1 and TRBJ2-1, with 10 bases identical to TRBD2. The CDR3 is 14 residues long. Germline CDR1 reads WNHNN; CDR2 reads SYGVQD (reference sequence). The trim removed 4 bases at V and 10 bases at J, leaving 7 bases unmatched. The CDR3 sequence is CASSVSLAGREQFF. DNA of the CDR3: TGCGCCAGCAGTGTATCACTAGCGGGACGGGAGCAGTTCTTC.

This chain joins TRBV11-3 and TRBJ2-1, with 8 nucleotides matching TRBD2. The V gene's germline CDR1 is SGHNT and CDR2 YENEEA. The CDR3 is made up of 15 amino acids. Trimming removed 2 bases from V and 2 bases from J; junction bases left unmatched: 2. The CDR3 sequence: CASSLSSGTYNEQFF. CDR3 sequence (DNA): TGTGCCAGCAGCTTAAGTAGCGGGACCTACAATGAGCAGTTCTTC.

This rearrangement joins TRBV30 to TRBJ1-4; D perhaps matches TRBD1 (6 bases). The germline V and J ends were trimmed by 2 bases and 7 bases, with 11 bases remaining between them. The CDR3 has 13 residues. Germline V gene sequence: CDR1 GTSNPN, CDR2 SVGIG (reference sequence). The CDR3 loop is CAWSIGGAEKLFF. The DNA of the CDR3 is TGTGCCTGGAGTATCGGGGGGGCTGAAAAACTGTTTTTT.

This clone has a handful of counts. This sequence joins TRBV9 and TRBJ2-5; 12 bases line up with TRBD2. This CDR3 has 16 amino acids. Germline V gives CDR1 SGDLS, CDR2 YYNGEE. V lost 3 bases to trimming and J lost 4 bases; unmatched junction nucleotides: 7. The CDR3 loop is CASSEDPGLAGETQYF. CDR3 nucleotides: TGTGCCAGCAGCGAGGATCCGGGACTAGCGGGAGAGACCCAGTACTTC.

The chain carries TRBV2 and TRBJ1-2; D possibly corresponds to TRBD1 (5 bases). Trimming stripped 5 bases from V and 2 bases from J, with 15 bases between. This CDR3 contains 15 residues. Germline CDR1 reads SNHLY; CDR2 reads FYNNEI. The chain's CDR3 is CASSQNRLPNYGYTF. The CDR3 DNA follows: TGTGCCAGCAGTCAGAACAGGTTACCGAACTATGGCTACACCTTC.

This chain connects TRBV4-3 to TRBJ2-1; 9 bases match TRBD2. V dropped 0 bases and J dropped 7; count of bases not matched to a gene: 19. The length of the CDR3 is 20 residues. Germline V CDR1 and CDR2: LGHNA, YSLEER. CDR3 nucleotides: TGCGCCAGCAGCCAAGATCCGTGGCTAGCGGGACCACTAGGCGGGAATGAGCAGTTCTTC. Translated: CASSQDPWLAGPLGGNEQFF.

The chain combines TRBV12-5 with TRBJ1-5; the match to TRBD1 covers 10 bases. Trimming at V came to 4 bases and at J to 5 bases, leaving 2 bases not matched to a gene. CDR3 length: 14 residues. Germline V lookup: CDR1 LGHNT, CDR2 FRNRAP. CDR3 nucleotide sequence: TGTGCTAGTGGTTGGGGACAGGGGCATCAGCCCCAGCATTTT. This encodes CASGWGQGHQPQHF. The complete variable domain, with remaining parts taken from reference TRBV12-5 and TRBJ1-5, reads DARVTQTPRHKVTEMGQEVTMRCQPILGHNTVFWYRQTMMQGLELLAYFRNRAPLDDSGMPKDRFSAEMPDATLATLKIQPSEPRDSAVYFCASGWGQGHQPQHFGDGTRLSIL.

V and J are TRBV14 and TRBJ1-2, with TRBD1 as a possible D gene (6 bases). The CDR3 loop spans 12 amino acids. Germline CDR1 reads SGHDN; CDR2 reads FVKESK. V gave up 4 bases and J gave up 7 bases, with 10 bases separating them. DNA of the CDR3: TGTGCCAGCAGCCCCAAAGGGGGTGGCTACACCTTC. Its translation: CASSPKGGGYTF.

This chain joins TRBV7-9 and TRBJ2-1; 8 bases agree with TRBD1. The CDR3 is 15 amino acids. Losses at the gene ends were 0 bases for V and 7 bases for J; bases not matched to a gene: 5. In germline, CDR1 is SEHNR, CDR2 FQNEAQ (reference sequence). This chain's CDR3 is CASSLAQGAWNEQFF. DNA for the CDR3: TGTGCCAGCAGCTTAGCGCAGGGGGCCTGGAATGAGCAGTTCTTC.

The chain combines TRBV6-2 or TRBV6-3 with TRBJ2-2, with TRBD2 identical over 12 bases. The CDR3 extends over 17 amino acids. The germline CDR1 and CDR2 sequences are MNHEY and SVGEGT. Unmatched junction bases numbered 9, after V lost 5 bases and J lost 5 bases. The CDR3 protein is CASSKTSGSWYTGELFF. In DNA form, the CDR3 reads TGTGCCAGCAGTAAGACTAGCGGGAGTTGGTATACCGGGGAGCTGTTTTTT.

The chain carries TRBV18 and TRBJ2-7; TRBD2 matches 7 bases. Per germline, CDR1 KGHSH and CDR2 LQKENI. The CDR3 runs 17 residues. The V and J ends lost 2 bases and 6 bases, in that order; junction bases with no gene match: 16. The CDR3 DNA is TGTGCCAGCTCACCATCCCTCCTAGGACTAGGACGGGCCGAGCAGTACTTC. Residues: CASSPSLLGLGRAEQYF.

The chain has TRBV2 and TRBJ2-7; weak D call: TRBD1 (5 bases). V was pared by 7 bases and J by 3 bases, with 16 bases between. Germline CDR1 SNHLY, CDR2 FYNNEI. The CDR3 covers 14 residues. The CDR3, as DNA: TGTGCCAGCATACTACAGGACGGCAGCTACGAGCAGTACTTC. Protein product: CASILQDGSYEQYF.

This chain connects TRBV10-3 to TRBJ1-2; 8 bases fit TRBD1. Germline CDR1 reads ENHRY; CDR2 reads SYGVKD. Losses at the gene ends were 8 bases for V and 4 bases for J; bases not matched to a gene: 9. The CDR3 extends over 14 amino acids. The CDR3 DNA sequence: TGTGCCATCCCCCGGACAGGGCAAAGCTATGGCTACACCTTC. This codes for CAIPRTGQSYGYTF.

The chain couples TRBV19 to TRBJ1-3; D call uncertain. Looked up from germline, CDR1 is LNHDA and CDR2 is SQIVND (reference sequence). The length of the CDR3 is 17 residues. Trimming took off 6 bases at V and 0 bases at J, with 18 bases between the two ends. The CDR3 here is CASSETRSSLSGNTIYF. In DNA form, the CDR3 reads TGTGCCAGTAGCGAAACCCGAAGCTCGCTCTCTGGAAACACCATATATTTT.

The gene calls are TRBV5-6 and TRBJ2-3; the D is unclear. The CDR3 has 13 amino acids. Germline loops: CDR1 SGHDT, CDR2 YYEEEE. V was cut by 1 base and J by 5 bases, with 8 bases left in between. CDR3 DNA: TGTGCCAGCAGCTTGCCCCATAGAGATACGCAGTATTTT. It specifies CASSLPHRDTQYF.

The chain's CDR3 is CASSRQTSGGPYEQYF. DNA of the CDR3: TGTGCCAGCAGCAGACAGACTAGCGGGGGGCCGTACGAGCAGTACTTC. V is TRBV5-5 and J is TRBJ2-7; 13 nucleotides agree with TRBD2. The CDR3 covers 16 residues. V was clipped by 4 bases and J by 4 bases; unmatched bases: 8. Germline V gives CDR1 SGHKS, CDR2 YYEKEE (reference sequence). Combining the CDR3 with reference TRBV5-5 and TRBJ2-7 gives the whole variable domain DAGVTQSPTHLIKTRGQQVTLRCSPISGHKSVSWYQQVLGQGPQFIFQYYEKEERGRGNFPDRFSARQFPNYSSELNVNALLLGDSALYLCASSRQTSGGPYEQYFGPGTRLTVT.

The V gene is TRBV30, the J gene TRBJ1-3; no clear D. The germline V and J ends were trimmed by 7 bases and 0 bases, with 4 bases remaining between them. Germline V gene data show CDR1 as GTSNPN and CDR2 as SVGIG (reference sequence). The CDR3 loop spans 11 amino acids. This CDR3 reads CASSSGNTIYF. DNA of the CDR3: TGTGCCTCGTCCTCTGGAAACACCATATATTTT.

V and J are TRBV11-3 and TRBJ2-5; 11 bases map to TRBD2. V lost 5 bases to trimming and J lost 2 bases; unmatched junction nucleotides: 7. The CDR3 has 16 residues. In germline, CDR1 is SGHNT, CDR2 YENEEA. The CDR3 protein is CASSPAGTSGQETQYF. CDR3 nucleotides: TGTGCCAGCAGCCCGGCCGGGACTAGCGGACAAGAGACCCAGTACTTC.

The J gene is TRBJ2-2, the V gene TRBV10-1; 11 bases fit TRBD2. The V and J ends lost 10 bases and 8 bases, in that order; junction bases with no gene match: 18. Germline V gives CDR1 WNHNN, CDR2 SYGVQD (reference sequence). The CDR3 has 17 amino acids. The chain's CDR3 is CATEGRGLAGGGGELFF. The CDR3 region has the DNA TGCGCCACCGAAGGAAGAGGTCTAGCGGGAGGCGGGGGGGAGCTGTTTTTT.

This rearrangement joins TRBV6-6 to TRBJ2-1; no definite D call. The CDR3 extends over 13 amino acids. Germline V gene lookup returns CDR1 MNHNY and CDR2 SVGAGI (reference sequence). V shed 2 bases and J shed 6 bases, with 8 bases lying between them. Here the CDR3 reads CASSYPGGNEQFF. CDR3 bases: TGTGCCAGCAGTTACCCAGGTGGCAATGAGCAGTTCTTC.

CDR3 protein: CASSLQASGSYEQYF. The CDR3 DNA reads TGTGCCAGCAGCTTGCAGGCTAGCGGGAGCTACGAGCAGTACTTC. The chain employs TRBV5-4 and TRBJ2-7, with 10 positions matching TRBD2. The V segment lost 1 base and the J segment 3 bases; nucleotides outside the gene matches: 4. The CDR3 runs to 15 residues. CDR1 is SGHNT and CDR2 is YYREEE in the germline V gene (reference sequence).

The chain has TRBV19 and TRBJ1-5; 10 bases are a match to TRBD1. The V and J ends lost 1 base and 3 bases, in that order; junction bases with no gene match: 3. The CDR3 is 16 residues long. Per the germline V gene, CDR1 is LNHDA and CDR2 is SQIVND (reference sequence). In DNA form, the CDR3 reads TGTGCCAGTAGTATAGGGGACAGGGGATACAATCAGCCCCAGCATTTT. Translated: CASSIGDRGYNQPQHF.

This rearrangement joins TRBV18 to TRBJ2-6; 8 bases match TRBD2. V lost 2 bases and J lost 4; bases outside the gene matches: 10. This CDR3 is 18 amino acids long. Germline CDR1 KGHSH, CDR2 LQKENI. This CDR3 reads CASSPSSGNTGGANVLTF. CDR3 in DNA: TGTGCCAGCTCACCAAGTAGCGGGAACACGGGCGGGGCCAACGTCCTGACTTTC.

This chain uses TRBV30 with TRBJ2-7; tentatively, D is TRBD1 (5 bases). The ends were cut back, 0 bases at V and 5 bases at J, with 11 bases in the middle. Germline V gene lookup returns CDR1 GTSNPN and CDR2 SVGIG (reference sequence). This CDR3 is built from 13 residues. The CDR3 region is CAWSVGRVDEQYF. CDR3 coding DNA: TGTGCCTGGAGTGTAGGCAGGGTCGACGAGCAGTACTTC.

The chain employs TRBV5-6 and TRBJ2-7; TRBD2 is a possible D gene (6 bases). This CDR3 has 16 amino acids. Germline CDR1 SGHDT, CDR2 YYEEEE. The V and J ends lost 2 bases and 0 bases respectively, with 15 bases between them. The DNA of the CDR3 is TGTGCCAGCAGCTTCGTCGGGACTCACAGCTCCTACGAGCAGTACTTC. As protein: CASSFVGTHSSYEQYF. The entire variable domain, with the rest obtained from reference TRBV5-6 and TRBJ2-7, is as follows: DAGVTQSPTHLIKTRGQQVTLRCSPKSGHDTVSWYQQALGQGPQFIFQYYEEEERQRGNFPDRFSGHQFPNYSSELNVNALLLGDSALYLCASSFVGTHSSYEQYFGPGTRLTVT.

This chain uses TRBV4-1 with TRBJ2-1; D possibly corresponds to TRBD2 (6 bases). Germline V CDR1 and CDR2: MGHRA, YSYEKL. The ends were cut back, 3 bases at V and 10 bases at J, with 7 bases in the middle. The CDR3 has 11 residues. The chain's CDR3 is CASSQAGEQFF. CDR3 sequence (DNA): TGCGCCAGCAGCCAGGCGGGAGAGCAGTTCTTC.

In its sample, this clone was seen a few times. The DNA for the CDR3 is TGTGCCAGCATGGGACCGGGACAGGGACAAGAGACCCAGTACTTC. This codes for CASMGPGQGQETQYF. This chain connects TRBV2 to TRBJ2-5; 9 bases map to TRBD1. Germline V CDR1 and CDR2: SNHLY, FYNNEI. This CDR3 has 15 residues. The J segment lost 2 bases and the V segment lost 7 bases, leaving 8 bases of the junction unmatched.